The next 8 T cell receptor beta chains were all read from a single sample in a study of cytomegalovirus exposure and HLA in healthy donors. Amplification used 60 Vbeta primers and 13 Jbeta primers. Assay: immunoSEQ multiplex PCR; the TCRdb copy retains only in-frame clones and omits some. The table lists 50,000 or so clones, about four fifths of them singletons, with 2% to 2.5% in the top ten. Sequenced sample: PBMCs. The receptors here all came from a boy aged 5-17 years in good health and CMV-seropositive.

V gene TRBV6-1 combines with J gene TRBJ2-1; D ambiguous. V was pared by 0 bases and J by 4 bases, with 7 bases between. Germline V lookup: CDR1 MNHNS, CDR2 SASEGT. This CDR3 has 14 residues. DNA of the CDR3: TGTGCCAGCAGTGAAGCGAGGCCATACAATGAGCAGTTCTTC. Translation: CASSEARPYNEQFF.

This chain links TRBV6-1 with TRBJ1-5; D gene unclear. This CDR3 contains 13 residues. Trimming removed 5 bases at V and 4 bases at J, with 9 bases between. From germline, CDR1 is MNHNS and CDR2 SASEGT. CDR3 sequence reads: CASSSSYNQPQHF. The CDR3 DNA reads as TGTGCCAGCAGTTCCTCCTATAATCAGCCCCAGCATTTT.

This rearrangement joins TRBV5-1 to TRBJ2-3, with D uncertain. The germline CDR1 and CDR2 sequences are SGHRS and YFSETQ. V was trimmed by 1 base and J by 4 bases, leaving 16 bases between them. The CDR3 contains 16 residues. CDR3: CASSLTASLIADTQYF. Here the CDR3 DNA reads TGCGCCAGCAGCTTGACAGCATCTCTTATCGCAGATACGCAGTATTTT.

The chain employs TRBV7-8 and TRBJ2-5, with TRBD1 matching 7 bases. The germline V gene has CDR1 SGHVS and CDR2 FQNEAQ. CDR3 length equals 11 residues. With 3 bases clipped from V and 11 bases from J, the junction kept 3 bases outside the gene matches. DNA for the CDR3: TGTGCCAGCAGCTTCCAGGGGGAGCAGTACTTC. This codes for CASSFQGEQYF.

The CDR3 here is CASSYRGGAYEKLFF. CDR3 sequence (DNA): TGTGCCAGCAGTTACCGTGGAGGGGCATACGAAAAACTGTTTTTT. The chain employs TRBV6-5 and TRBJ1-4; tentatively, D is TRBD1 (5 bases). The V gene lost 2 bases and the J gene lost 8 bases, with 15 bases spanning the gap. The CDR3 length is 15 residues. Germline assignment: CDR1 MNHEY and CDR2 SVGAGI.

The chain recombines TRBV19 with TRBJ1-6; D is undetermined. Trimming took off 5 bases at V and 0 bases at J, with 17 bases between the two ends. Germline assignment: CDR1 LNHDA and CDR2 SQIVND (reference sequence). This CDR3 spans 18 amino acids. The CDR3 protein is CASSLGHPPSSYNSPLHF. DNA for the CDR3: TGTGCCAGTAGTTTGGGCCATCCTCCGAGCTCCTATAATTCACCCCTCCACTTT. Together with reference TRBV19 and TRBJ1-6, the CDR3 gives the full variable domain: DGGITQSPKYLFRKEGQNVTLSCEQNLNHDAMYWYRQDPGQGLRLIYYSQIVNDFQKGDIAEGYSVSREKKESFPLTVTSAQKNPTAFYLCASSLGHPPSSYNSPLHFGNGTRLTVT.

V and J are TRBV9 and TRBJ1-2; 7 bases are shared with TRBD1. CDR3 length: 14 amino acids. CDR1 and CDR2 from the germline V gene are SGDLS and YYNGEE. J was trimmed by 3 bases and V by 4 bases; bases with no gene match: 6. CDR3 region: CASSSRTGYYGYTF. CDR3 bases: TGTGCCAGCAGCTCCCGGACAGGCTACTATGGCTACACCTTC.

V is TRBV2 and J is TRBJ2-3; no clear D gene. V dropped 2 bases and J dropped 2 bases, with 8 bases sitting between them. Per germline, CDR1 SNHLY and CDR2 FYNNEI. The CDR3 is made up of 14 amino acids. DNA of the CDR3: TGTGCCAGCAGTGAACATTTTTCCACAGATACGCAGTATTTT. It encodes CASSEHFSTDTQYF.